This TCR beta chain emerged from a study of CD8 T cells in ankylosing spondylitis. Quantitative 5'-RACE with molecular barcodes was used to make the TCR beta libraries. TCRdb recomputed calls from the 5' RACE reads with MiXCR, one row per CDR3 protein. The sample has about 150,000 distinct CDR3 sequences, under 45% seen once. In germline, CDR1 is MNHEY, CDR2 SMNVEV (reference sequence). With 3 bases removed from V and 3 bases from J, the gap between germline ends came to 11 bases. This CDR3 comprises 15 residues. This TCR came from a male donor with ankylosing spondylitis. The gene calls are TRBV27 and TRBJ2-2, with D unclear. Sequences were obtained from synovial fluid, either unsorted or a sorted T cell fraction (not recorded which). CDR3 coding DNA: TGTGCCAGCAGTTTTATCCGCGGATACACCGGGGAGCTGTTTTTT. Residues: CASSFIRGYTGELFF.